A selection of T cell receptor beta chains follows, all from one sample in a study of identifying expanded T cells in peripheral blood. The method was immunoSEQ multiplex PCR; TCRdb's version includes in-frame clones alone and lacks a portion of them. The data hold around 75,000 clones, with about 90% observed a single time. The source material was blood. The receptors come from a person between 18 and 70 years old in good health. Both conserved end residues are part of each CDR3.

v_gene: TRBV11-3
j_gene: TRBJ2-3
CDR3aa: CASSFEGGTDTQYF

v_gene: TRBV6-6
j_gene: TRBJ1-2
CDR3aa: CASSYDRNYGYTF

v_gene: TRBV9
j_gene: TRBJ2-3
CDR3aa: CASSPQTDTDTQYF

v_gene: TRBV13
j_gene: TRBJ1-1
CDR3aa: CASSRPQLDRVSTEAFF

v_gene: TRBV5-6
j_gene: TRBJ2-5
CDR3aa: CASSLGGFKRETQYF

v_gene: TRBV29-1
j_gene: TRBJ2-3
CDR3aa: CSVPRGQGHTDTQYF

v_gene: TRBV4-1
j_gene: TRBJ2-5
CDR3aa: CASSRLGDQETQYF

v_gene: TRBV15
j_gene: TRBJ2-5
CDR3aa: CATSRVRGPGETQYF

v_gene: TRBV4-3
j_gene: TRBJ2-2
CDR3aa: CASSQTVAGLNTGELFF

v_gene: TRBV2
j_gene: TRBJ2-5
CDR3aa: CASSEWYPVGGQGRKETQYF

v_gene: TRBV7-2
j_gene: TRBJ1-4
CDR3aa: CASSPRQGAVEKLFF

v_gene: TRBV28
j_gene: TRBJ2-6
CDR3aa: CAIRDGQRSGANVLTF

v_gene: TRBV5-4
j_gene: TRBJ2-1
CDR3aa: CASSLGGTANEQFF

v_gene: TRBV27
j_gene: TRBJ1-1
CDR3aa: CASSLTGGLNTEAFF

v_gene: TRBV4-3
j_gene: TRBJ2-7
CDR3aa: CASSQLAGASEQYF

v_gene: TRBV7-3
j_gene: TRBJ2-7
CDR3aa: CASSLVPGYEQYF

v_gene: TRBV28
j_gene: TRBJ1-3
CDR3aa: CASSQGALGNTIYF

v_gene: TRBV7-2
j_gene: TRBJ1-1
CDR3aa: CASSPNRMNTEAFF

v_gene: TRBV18
j_gene: TRBJ2-1
CDR3aa: CASSPLGTSGGHNEQFF

v_gene: TRBV5-4
j_gene: TRBJ1-3
CDR3aa: CASSLDQGAGNTIYF

v_gene: TRBV5-1
j_gene: TRBJ2-1
CDR3aa: CASSLEQIGEQFF

v_gene: TRBV27
j_gene: TRBJ2-7
CDR3aa: CASSYVPGQGLHEQYF

v_gene: TRBV6-6
j_gene: TRBJ1-5
CDR3aa: CASSYTGEGNQPQHF

v_gene: TRBV19
j_gene: TRBJ1-2
CDR3aa: CASSAGQAVSNYGYTF

v_gene: TRBV2
j_gene: TRBJ1-1
CDR3aa: CASNLKGGDTEAFF

v_gene: TRBV5-1
j_gene: TRBJ1-4
CDR3aa: CASSLRAQSTNEKLFF

v_gene: TRBV19
j_gene: TRBJ1-2
CDR3aa: CASRGQGTYGYTF

v_gene: TRBV4-3
j_gene: TRBJ2-7
CDR3aa: CASSQETSSYEQYF